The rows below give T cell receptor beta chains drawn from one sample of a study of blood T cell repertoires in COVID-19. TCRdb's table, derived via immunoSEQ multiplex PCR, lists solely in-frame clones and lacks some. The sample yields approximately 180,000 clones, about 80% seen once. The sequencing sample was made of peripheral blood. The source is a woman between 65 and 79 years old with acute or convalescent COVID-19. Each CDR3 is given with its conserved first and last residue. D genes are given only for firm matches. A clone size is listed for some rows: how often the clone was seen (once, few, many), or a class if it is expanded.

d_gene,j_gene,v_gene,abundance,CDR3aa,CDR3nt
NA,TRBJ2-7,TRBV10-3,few,CAISLTVFYEQYF,TGTGCCATCAGTTTGACAGTTTTCTACGAGCAGTACTTC
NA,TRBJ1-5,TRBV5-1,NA,CASSPGDSNQPQHF,TGCGCCAGCAGCCCAGGGGATAGCAATCAGCCCCAGCATTTT
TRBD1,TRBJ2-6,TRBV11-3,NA,CASSPGTGSSGANVLTF,TGTGCCAGCAGCCCCGGGACAGGGAGCTCTGGGGCCAACGTCCTGACTTTC
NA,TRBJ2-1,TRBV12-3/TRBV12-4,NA,CASSPQGSNEQFF,TGTGCCAGCAGTCCCCAAGGGAGCAATGAGCAGTTCTTC
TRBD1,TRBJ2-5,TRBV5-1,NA,CASSPGGGQGAETQYF,TGCGCCAGCAGCCCGGGGGGAGGACAGGGGGCAGAGACCCAGTACTTC
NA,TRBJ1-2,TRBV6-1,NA,CASSEFLGASNYGYTF,TGTGCCAGCAGTGAATTCCTGGGGGCAAGTAACTATGGCTACACCTTC
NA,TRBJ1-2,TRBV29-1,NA,CSVGEGLILYTF,TGCAGCGTTGGTGAGGGCCTCATCCTCTACACCTTC
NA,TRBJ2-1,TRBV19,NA,CASSEVGSYNEQFF,TGTGCCAGTAGTGAGGTCGGGTCCTACAATGAGCAGTTCTTC
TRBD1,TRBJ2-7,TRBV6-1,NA,CASGNTGAGYEQYF,TGTGCCAGCGGAAATACAGGGGCCGGGTACGAGCAGTACTTC
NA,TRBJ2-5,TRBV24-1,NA,CATRGPSESGAQETQYF,TGTGCCACCAGAGGTCCCTCGGAATCGGGTGCGCAAGAGACCCAGTACTTC
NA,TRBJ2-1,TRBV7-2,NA,CASSLTKGSYNEQFF,TGTGCCAGCAGCTTAACGAAGGGGTCCTACAATGAGCAGTTCTTC
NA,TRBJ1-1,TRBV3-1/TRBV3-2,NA,CASSPALQGKGTEAFF,TGTGCCAGCAGCCCAGCGCTACAGGGTAAAGGCACTGAAGCTTTCTTT
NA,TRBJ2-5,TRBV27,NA,CASSPLVSKETQYF,TGTGCCAGCAGTCCATTAGTGTCCAAAGAGACCCAGTACTTC
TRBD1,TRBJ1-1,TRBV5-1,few,CASSEWTGGDTEAFF,TGCGCCAGCAGTGAGTGGACAGGGGGCGACACTGAAGCTTTCTTT
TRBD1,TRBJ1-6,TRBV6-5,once,CASSYSRTGDSPLHF,TGTGCCAGCAGTTACTCTCGGACAGGGGATTCACCCCTCCACTTT
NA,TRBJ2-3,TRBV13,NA,CASSLGLGLTDTQYF,TGTGCCAGCAGCTTAGGACTAGGACTTACAGATACGCAGTATTTT
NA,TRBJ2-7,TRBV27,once,CASSFGAQSYEQYF,TGTGCCAGCAGTTTTGGTGCCCAGTCCTACGAGCAGTACTTC
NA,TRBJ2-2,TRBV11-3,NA,CASSRRSGPGELFF,TGTGCCAGCAGCCGGCGCTCGGGTCCCGGGGAGCTGTTTTTT
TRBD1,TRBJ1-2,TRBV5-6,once,CASSLRDRDYTF,TGTGCCAGCAGCTTGCGGGACAGGGACTACACCTTC
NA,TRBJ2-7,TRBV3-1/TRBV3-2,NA,CASSQQEVRAGPYEQYF,TGTGCCAGCAGCCAACAAGAGGTTCGGGCGGGCCCCTACGAGCAGTACTTC
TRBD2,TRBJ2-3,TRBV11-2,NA,CASRLTAGVTDTQYF,TGTGCCAGCAGGCTGACAGCGGGAGTCACAGATACGCAGTATTTT
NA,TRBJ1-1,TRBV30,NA,CAWTGQRGGRTEAFF,TGTGCCTGGACCGGGCAAAGGGGGGGCCGAACTGAAGCTTTCTTT
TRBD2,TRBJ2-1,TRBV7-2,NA,CASSFRLAGTYNEQFF,TGTGCCAGCAGCTTTCGACTAGCGGGAACCTACAATGAGCAGTTCTTC
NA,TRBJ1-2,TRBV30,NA,CAWSNQGSDGYTF,TGTGCCTGGAGTAATCAAGGGAGTGATGGCTACACCTTC
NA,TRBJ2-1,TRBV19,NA,CASSINGLGNNEQFF,TGTGCCAGTAGTATAAATGGACTGGGAAACAATGAGCAGTTCTTC
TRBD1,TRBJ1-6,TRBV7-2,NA,CASSLVTGNNSPLHF,TGTGCCAGCAGCTTAGTGACAGGGAATAATTCACCCCTCCACTTT
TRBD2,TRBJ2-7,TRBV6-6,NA,CASSVVAGVGYEQYF,TGTGCCAGCAGTGTGGTAGCGGGAGTAGGATACGAGCAGTACTTC
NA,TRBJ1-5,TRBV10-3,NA,CAIGTGDSNQPQHF,TGTGCCATCGGTACGGGGGATAGCAATCAGCCCCAGCATTTT
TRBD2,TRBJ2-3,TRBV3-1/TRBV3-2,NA,CASSPASGRTDTQYF,TGTGCCAGCAGCCCAGCTAGCGGGCGCACAGATACGCAGTATTTT
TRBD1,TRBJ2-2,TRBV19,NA,CASINTGETGELFF,TGTGCCAGTATTAACACAGGGGAAACCGGGGAGCTGTTTTTT
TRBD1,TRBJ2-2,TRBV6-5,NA,CASRETGATGELFF,TGTGCCAGCAGGGAGACAGGGGCGACCGGGGAGCTGTTTTTT
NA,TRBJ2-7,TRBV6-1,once,CASSEAQQGAPYEQYF,TGTGCCAGCAGTGAAGCTCAACAGGGTGCTCCCTACGAGCAGTACTTC
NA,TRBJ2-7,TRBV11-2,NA,CASSLVVDEQYF,TGTGCCAGCAGCTTAGTTGTCGACGAGCAGTACTTC
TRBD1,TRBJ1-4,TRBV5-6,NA,CASSPTGYEEKLFF,TGTGCCAGCAGTCCGACAGGGTATGAGGAAAAACTGTTTTTT
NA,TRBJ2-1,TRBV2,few,CASKEELLSYNEQFF,TGTGCCAGCAAAGAAGAGCTTCTCTCCTACAATGAGCAGTTCTTC
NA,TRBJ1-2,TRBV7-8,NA,CASSLFFTAGDGYTF,TGTGCCAGCAGCTTATTCTTTACGGCAGGGGATGGCTACACCTTC
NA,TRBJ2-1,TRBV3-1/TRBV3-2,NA,CASSQVNSRMYNEQFF,TGTGCCAGCAGCCAGGTAAATAGCAGAATGTACAATGAGCAGTTCTTC
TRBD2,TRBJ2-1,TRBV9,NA,CASSRGGSGNNEQFF,TGTGCCAGCAGCCGAGGCGGGAGTGGGAACAATGAGCAGTTCTTC
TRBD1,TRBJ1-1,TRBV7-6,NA,CASSFTGQGFRDTEAFF,TGTGCCAGCAGCTTTACGGGACAGGGCTTTCGGGACACTGAAGCTTTCTTT